These T cell receptor beta chains were read from a single sample in a study of read filtering for tumor transcriptome and immune sequencing. TCRdb fed the reads into MiXCR, producing one record per CDR3 protein. The sample holds fewer than 90,000 distinct CDR3 sequences, more than 9% seen once. Sequenced material: a population of CD138-negative cells sorted from bone marrow. The receptors shown here come from a donor aged 40 or over with multiple myeloma. Each CDR3 is given without its conserved first and last residue.

SARGDRGNTEAF TRBJ1-1 12 TRBV20-1
ASSQRPPGQSEGSAKNIQY TRBJ2-4 19 TRBV14
ATSRESGELF TRBJ2-2 10 TRBV24-1
ASSSGGDTEAF TRBJ1-1 11 TRBV7-9
ASSIRGGYEQF TRBJ2-1 11 TRBV6-6
ASSLEPRTVSLYGYT TRBJ1-2 15 TRBV5-8
ASTSLYAGSEQY TRBJ2-7 12 TRBV2
SASSPGRVNTEAF TRBJ1-1 13 TRBV20-1
SARAGDSNQPQH TRBJ1-5 12 TRBV20-1
ASSFLAGGLDTQY TRBJ2-3 13 TRBV11-2
ASRRWDTTNEKLF TRBJ1-4 13 TRBV6-2/TRBV6-3
ASSTRGARTSDEQF TRBJ2-1 14 TRBV19
ATSRRPLGTQY TRBJ2-3 11 TRBV15
AISSTGQGLTDTQY TRBJ2-3 14 TRBV10-3
ASSRDGVPRRADTQY TRBJ2-3 15 TRBV7-2
ASSLLGLAGGELF TRBJ2-2 13 TRBV28
ASSLNAVHYGYT TRBJ1-2 12 TRBV5-1
ASIVTSGSKNEQF TRBJ2-1 13 TRBV6-1